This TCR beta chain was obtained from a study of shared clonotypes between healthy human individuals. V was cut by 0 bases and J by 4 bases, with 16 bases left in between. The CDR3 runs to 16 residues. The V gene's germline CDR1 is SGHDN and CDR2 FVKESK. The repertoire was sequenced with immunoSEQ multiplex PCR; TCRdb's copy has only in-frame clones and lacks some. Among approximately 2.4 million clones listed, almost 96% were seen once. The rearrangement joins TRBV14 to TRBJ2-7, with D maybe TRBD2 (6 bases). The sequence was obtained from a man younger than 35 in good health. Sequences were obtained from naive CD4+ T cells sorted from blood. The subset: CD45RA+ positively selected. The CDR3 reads CASSQEGAGPSYEQYF. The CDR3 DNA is TGTGCCAGCAGCCAAGAAGGGGCGGGGCCCTCTTACGAGCAGTACTTC.